The TCR beta chain described here comes from a study of blood T cell repertoires in COVID-19. Study-level information: Sources were T cells, B-cell-depleted T cells, or PBMCs; the material itself was cDNA or gDNA.

Profiling relied on immunoSEQ multiplex PCR, and the TCRdb table lists in-frame clones only, not all of them. The sample includes more than 300,000 clones, more than 75% of them seen just once. Germline values: CDR1 MNHEY, CDR2 SVGAGI. V was clipped by 2 bases and J by 3 bases, with 6 bases between them. The CDR3 spans 13 residues. The chain links TRBV6-5 to TRBJ2-3, with D hard to call. The sequenced sample consisted of PBMCs or T cells enriched from blood (not recorded which). The TCR originated in a young woman who had recovered from COVID-19. CDR3 sequence (DNA): TGTGCCAGCAGTTACGTGGCTACAGATACGCAGTATTTT. This translates into CASSYVATDTQYF.